The 27 T cell receptor beta chains presented below share a single source sample, sequenced in a study of blood T cell repertoires in COVID-19. Assay: immunoSEQ multiplex PCR; the TCRdb copy retains only in-frame clones and omits some. The table has a few hundred thousand clones, 75% to 90% seen once; the top ten hold around 1%. The sequenced sample consisted of PBMCs or T cells enriched from blood (not recorded which). These receptors all stem from a man between 18 and 35 years old who had recovered from COVID-19.

The CDR3 nucleotides are TGTGCCAGTAGTACAGACAGGGGCCGTTCACCCCTCCACTTT. Its protein is CASSTDRGRSPLHF. V usage is TRBV19 and J usage is TRBJ1-6; TRBD1 matches at 8 bases. Germline assignment: CDR1 LNHDA and CDR2 SQIVND (reference sequence). V dropped 4 bases and J dropped 9; count of bases not matched to a gene: 5. The CDR3 runs to 14 residues.

This chain connects TRBV5-8 to TRBJ2-7; 11 nucleotides align to TRBD1. The V gene's germline CDR1 is SGHTS and CDR2 YDEGEE. V lost 4 bases and J lost 1; bases outside the gene matches: 13. This CDR3 has 18 residues. Written as DNA, the CDR3 is TGTGCCAGCAGCCCAACTAGGACAGGGGGCGTAGGGTCCTACGAGCAGTACTTC. Protein: CASSPTRTGGVGSYEQYF.

The chain couples TRBV12-3 or TRBV12-4 to TRBJ2-7, with TRBD2 as a possible D gene (5 bases). The CDR3 consists of 13 residues. V was shortened by 6 bases and J by 5 bases, with 14 bases between the two germline ends. This CDR3 reads CASSDYVTNEQYF. CDR3 DNA sequence: TGTGCCAGCAGCGACTACGTAACCAACGAGCAGTACTTC.

The chain joins TRBV18 to TRBJ1-2, with 9 bases fitting TRBD1. V was pared by 4 bases and J by 8 bases, with 5 bases of the junction left unmatched. CDR1 is KGHSH and CDR2 is LQKENI in the germline V gene. The CDR3 loop spans 13 amino acids. CDR3 nucleotide sequence: TGTGCCAGCTCACGAACAGGGGGCGACGGCTACACCTTC. As protein: CASSRTGGDGYTF. The whole variable domain, remainder taken from reference TRBV18 and TRBJ1-2, is NAGVMQNPRHLVRRRGQEARLRCSPMKGHSHVYWYRQLPEEGLKFMVYLQKENIIDESGMPKERFSAEFPKEGPSILRIQQVVRGDSAAYFCASSRTGGDGYTFGSGTRLTVV.

V usage is TRBV28 and J usage is TRBJ1-1, with D hard to call. This CDR3 comprises 11 residues. CDR1 and CDR2 (germline): MDHEN, SYDVKM. The CDR3 loop reads CGVEADTEAFF. Written as DNA, the CDR3 is TGTGGGGTCGAAGCGGACACTGAAGCTTTCTTT.

The V call is TRBV6-5, the J call TRBJ1-5; D unresolved. Germline V gene data show CDR1 as MNHEY and CDR2 as SVGAGI. This CDR3 region has 11 residues. The V and J ends lost 6 bases and 5 bases respectively, with 5 bases between them. The CDR3 reads CASRGDQPQHF. In nucleotides, the CDR3 is TGTGCCAGCAGAGGAGATCAGCCCCAGCATTTT.

This clone came up once. V gene TRBV5-5 combines with J gene TRBJ1-4, with D perhaps matching TRBD1 (5 bases). CDR1 SGHKS and CDR2 YYEKEE come from the germline V gene (reference sequence). This CDR3 contains 14 residues. The V end lost 5 bases, the J end lost 3 bases, and 11 bases lay between the germline ends. The CDR3 loop is CASSSGGSNEKLFF. The CDR3 DNA sequence: TGTGCCAGCAGTTCCGGGGGTTCTAATGAAAAACTGTTTTTT.

The chain employs TRBV27 and TRBJ2-7; D is undetermined. CDR3 length: 15 amino acids. Per the germline V gene, CDR1 is MNHEY and CDR2 is SMNVEV (reference sequence). Trimming cost V 3 bases and J 4 bases, with 16 bases left between them. Written as DNA, the CDR3 is TGTGCCAGCAGTTTTCAGTCCATGAGGCCGTACGAGCAGTACTTC. Its protein product is CASSFQSMRPYEQYF.

This clone was recorded once. V is TRBV19 and J is TRBJ1-4; 7 bases are shared with TRBD1. CDR1 is LNHDA and CDR2 is SQIVND in the germline V gene (reference sequence). The CDR3 runs 15 residues. J lost 6 bases, V lost 3 bases, and 7 bases had no gene match. CDR3 bases: TGTGCCAGTAGTATTCTCGGGACAGTCGATGAAAAACTGTTTTTT. Translating it yields CASSILGTVDEKLFF.

CDR3: CATSSGKSYEQYF. The CDR3 DNA follows: TGTGCCACCAGCAGCGGGAAATCCTACGAGCAGTACTTC. The gene calls are TRBV15 and TRBJ2-7; D is perhaps TRBD2 (5 bases). CDR1 is LNHNV, CDR2 YYDKDF, per germline (reference sequence). This CDR3 has 13 amino acids. V was pared by 3 bases and J by 1 base, with 7 bases between.

The chain employs TRBV3-1 (or the pseudogene TRBV3-2) and TRBJ2-1; 11 bases fit TRBD2. CDR3 length: 15 amino acids. CDR1 is LGHDT, CDR2 YNNKEL, per germline (reference sequence). J gave up 9 bases and V 4 bases, and 8 bases lay outside the gene matches. CDR3: CASSLGTSGGIEQFF. In nucleotides, the CDR3 is TGTGCCAGCAGCCTAGGGACTAGCGGAGGAATTGAGCAGTTCTTC.

CDR3 coding DNA: TGCGCCAGCAGCTTGGCCGGGAGGGCCGGTCAGCCCCAGCATTTT. Translation gives CASSLAGRAGQPQHF. V is TRBV5-1 and J is TRBJ1-5; D is unclear. Trimming shortened V by 0 bases and J by 6 bases, and 13 bases separated the two germline ends. This CDR3 has 15 residues. Looked up from germline, CDR1 is SGHRS and CDR2 is YFSETQ. Together with reference TRBV5-1 and TRBJ1-5, the CDR3 gives the full variable domain: KAGVTQTPRYLIKTRGQQVTLSCSPISGHRSVSWYQQTPGQGLQFLFEYFSETQRNKGNFPGRFSGRQFSNSRSEMNVSTLELGDSALYLCASSLAGRAGQPQHFGDGTRLSIL.

This chain links TRBV29-1 with TRBJ1-1, with 7 positions matching TRBD1. The germline gives CDR1 SQVTM, CDR2 ANQGSEA. V lost 6 bases to trimming and J lost 1 base; unmatched junction nucleotides: 5. This CDR3 spans 13 amino acids. CDR3 in DNA: TGCAGCGTGCACAGGGGAACGAACACTGAAGCTTTCTTT. It specifies CSVHRGTNTEAFF.

V is TRBV30 and J is TRBJ1-1; maybe TRBD1 (5 bases). Germline V gene data show CDR1 as GTSNPN and CDR2 as SVGIG (reference sequence). V was clipped by 2 bases and J by 8 bases, with 6 bases between them. The CDR3 runs to 10 residues. In DNA, the CDR3 is TGTGCCTGGAGTAGGGGAGAAGCTTTCTTT. Protein: CAWSRGEAFF.

A word on this clone: Its ends do not fully match the called genes, so a read error is possible. The genes are TRBV15 and TRBJ2-1, with D possibly being TRBD1 (6 bases). Germline CDR1 is LNHNV and CDR2 is YYDKDF (reference sequence). The CDR3 is 12 amino acids. CDR3 DNA: TGTGCCACCAGCAGAGATATTGGGACAAGCCTCTTC. Residues: CATSRDIGTSLF.

V gene TRBV19 combines with J gene TRBJ1-6; tentatively, D is TRBD1 (5 bases). V was trimmed by 4 bases and J by 6 bases, leaving 7 bases between them. The CDR3 spans 13 residues. Germline CDR1 and CDR2: LNHDA and SQIVND (reference sequence). The CDR3 region has the DNA TGTGCCAGTAGTACTAGGGGTAATTCACCCCTCCACTTT. Translated: CASSTRGNSPLHF. The whole variable domain, filled in from reference TRBV19 and TRBJ1-6, reads DGGITQSPKYLFRKEGQNVTLSCEQNLNHDAMYWYRQDPGQGLRLIYYSQIVNDFQKGDIAEGYSVSREKKESFPLTVTSAQKNPTAFYLCASSTRGNSPLHFGNGTRLTVT.

V gene TRBV28 combines with J gene TRBJ1-1; 8 bases align to TRBD1. The CDR3 length is 15 residues. V lost 6 bases to trimming and J lost 0 bases; unmatched junction nucleotides: 6. Germline V gene lookup returns CDR1 MDHEN and CDR2 SYDVKM. The CDR3 is CASSLRTGMNTEAFF. DNA for the CDR3: TGTGCCAGCAGCTTGCGGACAGGGATGAACACTGAAGCTTTCTTT.

This sequence joins TRBV27 and TRBJ1-4; no reliable D call. Trimming pared 6 bases from V and 3 bases from J, leaving 5 bases between. Per germline, CDR1 MNHEY and CDR2 SMNVEV (reference sequence). The CDR3 is 12 amino acids. CDR3 sequence: CASSHPNEKLFF. The CDR3 DNA is TGTGCCAGCAGCCATCCTAATGAAAAACTGTTTTTT.

The genes are TRBV10-3 and TRBJ1-3; 9 positions match TRBD1. J gave up 3 bases and V 2 bases, and 8 bases lay outside the gene matches. The CDR3 has 17 residues. In germline, CDR1 is ENHRY, CDR2 SYGVKD. CDR3 protein: CAISEVLGQGLGNTIYF. In DNA, the CDR3 is TGTGCCATCAGTGAGGTTCTGGGACAGGGCCTTGGAAACACCATATATTTT.

The J gene is TRBJ1-5, the V gene TRBV7-2, with D possibly being TRBD1 (5 bases). V lost 1 base to trimming and J lost 1 base, with 17 bases between them. Germline-derived CDR1 and CDR2 are SGHTA and FQGNSA. The CDR3 consists of 18 residues. The CDR3 DNA reads TGTGCCAGCAGCTTAGGGGGTCGTTCGGGGGTGAGCAATCAGCCCCAGCATTTT. This sequence encodes CASSLGGRSGVSNQPQHF.

The rearrangement joins TRBV10-3 to TRBJ2-5, with D perhaps matching TRBD1 (5 bases). The CDR3 is 12 amino acids. V dropped 5 bases and J dropped 2 bases, with 6 bases sitting between them. In germline, CDR1 is ENHRY, CDR2 SYGVKD. The CDR3 sequence is CAISPGQETQYF. CDR3 coding DNA: TGTGCCATCAGTCCAGGGCAAGAGACCCAGTACTTC.

The chain links TRBV4-3 to TRBJ2-7; a possible D gene is TRBD2 (6 bases). The ends were cut back, 1 base at V and 2 bases at J, with 24 bases in the middle. The germline gives CDR1 LGHNA, CDR2 YSLEER. CDR3 length: 19 residues. The CDR3 DNA follows: TGCGCCAGCAGCCAAGGGGCCAGACGGGGAGGAAAGGCCCCCTACGAGCAGTACTTC. Residues: CASSQGARRGGKAPYEQYF.

The V and J genes are TRBV5-1 and TRBJ1-1; no clear D. The CDR3 length is 13 residues. V was shortened by 0 bases and J by 4 bases, with 7 bases between the two germline ends. Looked up from germline, CDR1 is SGHRS and CDR2 is YFSETQ. The CDR3 here is CASSLAPSTEAFF. DNA of the CDR3: TGCGCCAGCAGCTTGGCCCCCAGCACTGAAGCTTTCTTT.

This chain joins TRBV19 and TRBJ2-1, with TRBD1 matching over 7 bases. In germline, CDR1 is LNHDA, CDR2 SQIVND (reference sequence). The CDR3 is made up of 15 amino acids. V was clipped by 5 bases and J by 9 bases; unmatched bases: 13. The CDR3 DNA reads TGTGCCAGTAGTGTCGACAGGGACACCTATAGTGAGCAGTTCTTC. This encodes CASSVDRDTYSEQFF.

The rearrangement links TRBV3-1 (or the pseudogene TRBV3-2) to TRBJ2-6, with D perhaps matching TRBD2 (6 bases). Germline CDR1 and CDR2: LGHDT and YNNKEL (reference sequence). CDR3 size: 15 residues. Trimming left V 7 bases short and J 2 bases short, with 12 bases between. CDR3 bases: TGTGCCAGCACCTTACGCGGGGCTGGGGCCAACGTCCTGACTTTC. Protein sequence: CASTLRGAGANVLTF.

This chain connects TRBV5-1 to TRBJ1-1, with D possibly matching TRBD1 (6 bases). Per the germline V gene, CDR1 is SGHRS and CDR2 is YFSETQ. V lost 10 bases and J lost 7, with 20 bases in between. This CDR3 contains 13 residues. The CDR3 loop reads CADKAVEGGEAFF. The CDR3 DNA is TGCGCCGACAAAGCAGTAGAAGGGGGTGAAGCTTTCTTT.

This chain uses TRBV3-1 (or the pseudogene TRBV3-2) with TRBJ1-6; the match to TRBD1 covers 7 bases. The CDR3 is 15 residues long. V shed 4 bases, J shed 7 bases, and the junction held 7 bases outside the gene matches. CDR1 and CDR2 from the germline V gene are LGHDT and YNNKEL (reference sequence). The CDR3 DNA follows: TGTGCCAGCAGCCCGACAGGGATTCGGAATTCACCCCTCCACTTT. Translating gives CASSPTGIRNSPLHF.